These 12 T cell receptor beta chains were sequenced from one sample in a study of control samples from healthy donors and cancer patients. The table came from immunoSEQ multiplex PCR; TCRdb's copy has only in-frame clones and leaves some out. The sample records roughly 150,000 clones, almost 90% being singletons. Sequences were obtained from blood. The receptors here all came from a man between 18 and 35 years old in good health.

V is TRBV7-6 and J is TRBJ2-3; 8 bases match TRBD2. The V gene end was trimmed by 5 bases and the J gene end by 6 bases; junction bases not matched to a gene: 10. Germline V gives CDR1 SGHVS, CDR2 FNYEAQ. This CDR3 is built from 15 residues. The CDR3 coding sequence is TGTGCCAGCAGCAGCAATAGCGGGGAGTTGGATACGCAGTATTTT. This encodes CASSSNSGELDTQYF.

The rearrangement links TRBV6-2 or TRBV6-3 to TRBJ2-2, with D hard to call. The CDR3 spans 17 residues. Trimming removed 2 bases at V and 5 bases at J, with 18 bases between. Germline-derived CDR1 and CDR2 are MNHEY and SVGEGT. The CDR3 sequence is CASSYLVGKIGTGELFF. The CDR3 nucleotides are TGTGCCAGCAGTTACCTCGTAGGCAAAATAGGAACCGGGGAGCTGTTTTTT.

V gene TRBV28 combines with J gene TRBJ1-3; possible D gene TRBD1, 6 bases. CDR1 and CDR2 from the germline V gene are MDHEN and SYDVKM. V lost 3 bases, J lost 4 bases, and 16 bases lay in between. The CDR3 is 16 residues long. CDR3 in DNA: TGTGCCAGCAGTTTCCCGGGACACTCGGGGGGAAACACCATATATTTT. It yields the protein CASSFPGHSGGNTIYF.

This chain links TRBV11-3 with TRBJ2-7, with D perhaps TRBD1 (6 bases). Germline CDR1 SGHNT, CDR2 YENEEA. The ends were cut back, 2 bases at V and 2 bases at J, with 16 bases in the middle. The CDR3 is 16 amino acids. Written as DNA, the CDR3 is TGTGCCAGCAGCTTACGCCCGGGACACCATACCTACGAGCAGTACTTC. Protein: CASSLRPGHHTYEQYF.

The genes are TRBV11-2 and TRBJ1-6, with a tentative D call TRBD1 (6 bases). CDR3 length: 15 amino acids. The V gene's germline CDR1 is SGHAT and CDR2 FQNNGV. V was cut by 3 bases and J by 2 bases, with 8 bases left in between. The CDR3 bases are TGTGCCAGCAGCTTGGGGGACACCTATAATTCACCCCTCCACTTT. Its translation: CASSLGDTYNSPLHF.

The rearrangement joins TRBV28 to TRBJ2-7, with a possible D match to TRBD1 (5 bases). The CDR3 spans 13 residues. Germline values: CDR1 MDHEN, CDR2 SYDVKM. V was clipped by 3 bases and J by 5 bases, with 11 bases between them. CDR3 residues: CASSLGPGNEQYF. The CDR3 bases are TGTGCCAGCAGTTTGGGGCCTGGGAACGAGCAGTACTTC.

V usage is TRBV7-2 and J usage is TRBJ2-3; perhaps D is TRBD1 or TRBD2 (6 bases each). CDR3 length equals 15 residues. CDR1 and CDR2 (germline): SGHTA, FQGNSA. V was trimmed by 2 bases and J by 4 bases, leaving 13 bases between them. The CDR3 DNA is TGTGCCAGCAGCTTATCTCCCGGGGGCGCAGATACGCAGTATTTT. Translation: CASSLSPGGADTQYF.

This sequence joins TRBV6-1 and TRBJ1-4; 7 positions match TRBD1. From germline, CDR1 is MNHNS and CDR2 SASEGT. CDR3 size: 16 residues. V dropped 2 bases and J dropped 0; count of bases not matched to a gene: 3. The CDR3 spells CASSERGLSTNEKLFF. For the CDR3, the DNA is TGTGCCAGCAGTGAAAGGGGGCTATCAACTAATGAAAAACTGTTTTTT.

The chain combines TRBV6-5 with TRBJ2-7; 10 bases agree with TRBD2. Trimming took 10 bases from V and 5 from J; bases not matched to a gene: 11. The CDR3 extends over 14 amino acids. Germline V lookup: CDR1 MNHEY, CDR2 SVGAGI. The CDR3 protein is CATKRGGLIHEQYF. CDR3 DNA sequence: TGTGCCACCAAGCGGGGGGGCCTGATTCACGAGCAGTACTTC.

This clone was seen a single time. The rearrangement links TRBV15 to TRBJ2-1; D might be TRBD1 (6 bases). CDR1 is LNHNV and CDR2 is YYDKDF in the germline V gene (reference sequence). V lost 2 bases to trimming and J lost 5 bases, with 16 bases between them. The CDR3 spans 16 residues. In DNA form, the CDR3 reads TGTGCCACCAGCAGAAGCGGACAGTATCGGAACAATGAGCAGTTCTTC. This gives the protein CATSRSGQYRNNEQFF.

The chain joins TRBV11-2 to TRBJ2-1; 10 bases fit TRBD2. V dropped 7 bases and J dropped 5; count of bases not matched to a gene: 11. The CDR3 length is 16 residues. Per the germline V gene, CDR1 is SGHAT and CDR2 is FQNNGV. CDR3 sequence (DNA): TGTGCCAGCAAGCCTGGGCTAGCGGGAGATAACAATGAGCAGTTCTTC. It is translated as CASKPGLAGDNNEQFF. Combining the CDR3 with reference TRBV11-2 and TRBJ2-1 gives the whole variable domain EAGVAQSPRYKIIEKRQSVAFWCNPISGHATLYWYQQILGQGPKLLIQFQNNGVVDDSQLPKDRFSAERLKGVDSTLKIQPAKLEDSAVYLCASKPGLAGDNNEQFFGPGTRLTVL.

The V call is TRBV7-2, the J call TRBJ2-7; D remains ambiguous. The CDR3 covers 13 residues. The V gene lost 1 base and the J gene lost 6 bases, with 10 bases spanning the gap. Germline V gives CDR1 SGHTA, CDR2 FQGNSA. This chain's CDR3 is CASSLDRVREQYF. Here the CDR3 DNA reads TGTGCCAGCAGCTTAGATCGGGTCCGCGAGCAGTACTTC.